This entry lists 23 T cell receptor beta chains sequenced from one sample in a study of shared clonotypes between healthy human individuals. Libraries were prepared by immunoSEQ multiplex PCR; TCRdb keeps only in-frame clonotypes and omits some of them. The top ten clones hold about 0.34% of a sample with 1,400,000 or so clones, less than 99% of them seen once. Specimen: naive CD4+ T cells sorted from blood. The subset here: CD45RA+ positively selected. Receptor source: a man aged 25 to 40 in good health.

The chain is built from TRBV5-1 and TRBJ1-5; TRBD1 aligns across 7 bases. From germline, CDR1 is SGHRS and CDR2 YFSETQ. There are 15 residues in the CDR3. Trimming removed 0 bases from V and 3 bases from J; junction bases left unmatched: 3. The CDR3 nucleotides read TGCGCCAGCAGCTTGGGGGGGACAGTCAATCAGCCCCAGCATTTT. Translation gives CASSLGGTVNQPQHF.

The rearrangement joins TRBV6-6 to TRBJ2-7; D call uncertain. V was clipped by 0 bases and J by 3 bases, with 15 bases between them. Germline CDR1 MNHNY, CDR2 SVGAGI (reference sequence). CDR3 size: 16 residues. The CDR3 here is CASSYSGSRPNYEQYF. As DNA, the CDR3 is TGTGCCAGCAGTTACTCGGGGTCACGCCCAAACTACGAGCAGTACTTC.

V and J are TRBV28 and TRBJ1-5; D is undetermined. The CDR3 extends over 14 amino acids. Between the trimmed V and J ends, which lost 5 bases and 2 bases, there was a span of 10 bases. CDR1 is MDHEN, CDR2 SYDVKM, per germline. CDR3 nucleotides: TGTGCCAGCAGTCCCCAAGCTGGCAATCAGCCCCAGCATTTT. Protein sequence: CASSPQAGNQPQHF.

J is TRBJ1-2 and V is TRBV5-1, with 7 bases matching TRBD1. There are 14 residues in the CDR3. Per the germline V gene, CDR1 is SGHRS and CDR2 is YFSETQ. The V gene end was trimmed by 3 bases and the J gene end by 4 bases; junction bases not matched to a gene: 6. This CDR3 is CASSSTGTAYGYTF. The CDR3 region has the DNA TGCGCCAGCAGCTCCACCGGGACAGCCTATGGCTACACCTTC.

This sequence joins TRBV4-3 and TRBJ2-3; 7 bases fit TRBD1. The V gene end was trimmed by 4 bases and the J gene end by 4 bases; junction bases not matched to a gene: 5. Germline loops: CDR1 LGHNA, CDR2 YSLEER. The CDR3 has 14 residues. Here the CDR3 reads CASSPGGDADTQYF. DNA of the CDR3: TGCGCCAGCAGCCCAGGGGGAGATGCAGATACGCAGTATTTT.

As for this clone: The sample contains more than one DNA sequence encoding this CDR3. V gene TRBV5-1 combines with J gene TRBJ2-1; D gene uncertain. Germline-derived CDR1 and CDR2 are SGHRS and YFSETQ. The CDR3 totals 14 residues. Trimming took off 0 bases at V and 0 bases at J, with 4 bases between the two ends. The CDR3, as DNA: TGCGCCAGCAGCTTGGTTAGCTCCTACAATGAGCAGTTCTTC. Protein: CASSLVSSYNEQFF. Drawing the rest from reference TRBV5-1 and TRBJ2-1, the complete variable domain is KAGVTQTPRYLIKTRGQQVTLSCSPISGHRSVSWYQQTPGQGLQFLFEYFSETQRNKGNFPGRFSGRQFSNSRSEMNVSTLELGDSALYLCASSLVSSYNEQFFGPGTRLTVL.

V usage is TRBV7-8 and J usage is TRBJ2-7; no reliable D call. The CDR3 runs 13 residues. The V end was cut by 4 bases, the J end by 0 bases, with 7 bases between. The germline gives CDR1 SGHVS, CDR2 FQNEAQ. This CDR3 is CASSYYLSYEQYF. CDR3 coding DNA: TGTGCCAGCAGCTACTACCTCTCCTACGAGCAGTACTTC.

The chain couples TRBV7-6 to TRBJ2-7; 14 bases align to TRBD2. V shed 5 bases, J shed 3 bases, and the junction held 6 bases outside the gene matches. CDR1 and CDR2 from the germline V gene are SGHVS and FNYEAQ. CDR3 size: 16 residues. The CDR3 spells CASSAGTSGSGYEQYF. CDR3 coding DNA: TGTGCCAGCAGCGCCGGGACTAGCGGGAGTGGCTACGAGCAGTACTTC.

This chain joins TRBV19 and TRBJ2-2; a weak D match, TRBD1 (5 bases). The CDR3 sequence is 15 residues long. The V gene's germline CDR1 is LNHDA and CDR2 SQIVND (reference sequence). Trimming removed 2 bases at V and 4 bases at J, with 11 bases between. This CDR3 reads CASSISQAGTGELFF. For the CDR3, the DNA is TGTGCCAGTAGTATATCACAGGCCGGCACCGGGGAGCTGTTTTTT.

V and J are TRBV5-4 and TRBJ2-7; possibly TRBD1 or TRBD2 for D (6 bases each). The CDR3 consists of 14 residues. With 1 base removed from V and 4 bases from J, the gap between germline ends came to 12 bases. Germline V lookup: CDR1 SGHNT, CDR2 YYREEE (reference sequence). The DNA for the CDR3 is TGTGCCAGCAGCTTGCTAGGGGGGAGATACGAGCAGTACTTC. Translation gives CASSLLGGRYEQYF.

The J gene is TRBJ2-2, the V gene TRBV10-3; D uncertain. The germline gives CDR1 ENHRY, CDR2 SYGVKD. V lost 7 bases, J lost 5 bases, and 14 bases lay in between. The CDR3 is made up of 14 amino acids. CDR3 in DNA: TGTGCCATCACCCAAGAAACGATGACCGGGGAGCTGTTTTTT. Amino acids: CAITQETMTGELFF.

The chain links TRBV5-5 to TRBJ2-3; D perhaps matches TRBD1 (6 bases). CDR1 SGHKS and CDR2 YYEKEE come from the germline V gene (reference sequence). V gave up 2 bases and J gave up 3 bases, with 16 bases separating them. The CDR3 is made up of 16 amino acids. CDR3 region: CASSLGTGPPTDTQYF. The CDR3 DNA sequence: TGTGCCAGCAGCTTAGGAACAGGGCCACCTACAGATACGCAGTATTTT.

J is TRBJ1-2 and V is TRBV6-6; TRBD1 is a possible D gene (6 bases). Trimming pared 5 bases from V and 2 bases from J, leaving 9 bases between. The CDR3 length is 13 residues. Per germline, CDR1 MNHNY and CDR2 SVGAGI (reference sequence). CDR3 amino acids: CASSPDSNYGYTF. CDR3 coding DNA: TGTGCCAGCAGTCCGGACAGCAACTATGGCTACACCTTC.

This sequence joins TRBV18 and TRBJ1-5, with TRBD1 matching 8 bases. CDR3 length: 17 residues. CDR1 is KGHSH and CDR2 is LQKENI in the germline V gene. V shed 3 bases and J 2 bases; nucleotides not matched to a gene: 9. The CDR3 loop is CASSPGQGILGNQPQHF. DNA of the CDR3: TGTGCCAGCTCACCCGGACAGGGCATCCTGGGCAATCAGCCCCAGCATTTT.

The chain couples TRBV29-1 to TRBJ1-4; D is unclear. Germline CDR1 and CDR2: SQVTM and ANQGSEA. V lost 5 bases and J lost 1, with 8 bases in between. This CDR3 region has 13 residues. The CDR3 here is CSVSGRTNEKLFF. For the CDR3, the DNA is TGCAGCGTTTCGGGAAGAACTAATGAAAAACTGTTTTTT.

The rearrangement joins TRBV28 to TRBJ1-5; D may be TRBD1 (5 bases). This CDR3 is 15 amino acids long. Between the trimmed V and J ends, which lost 3 bases and 0 bases, there was a span of 9 bases. The germline V gene has CDR1 MDHEN and CDR2 SYDVKM. CDR3 nucleotides: TGTGCCAGCAGTTTGAATAGGGGTAGCAATCAGCCCCAGCATTTT. The encoded protein is CASSLNRGSNQPQHF.

Here the CDR3 reads CASSPIRGQETQYF. The CDR3 region has the DNA TGTGCCAGCTCACCAATCAGGGGACAAGAGACCCAGTACTTC. This rearrangement joins TRBV18 to TRBJ2-5; D is perhaps TRBD1 (6 bases). CDR1 and CDR2 (germline): KGHSH, LQKENI. Trimming pared 2 bases from V and 2 bases from J, leaving 9 bases between. The CDR3 consists of 14 residues.

The J gene is TRBJ2-7, the V gene TRBV9; weak D call: TRBD2 (5 bases). Germline V lookup: CDR1 SGDLS, CDR2 YYNGEE. The CDR3 sequence is 14 residues long. V shed 4 bases and J shed 0 bases, with 11 bases lying between them. CDR3 in amino acids: CASSPYRGSYEQYF. CDR3 nucleotide sequence: TGTGCCAGCAGCCCTTACCGGGGCTCCTACGAGCAGTACTTC.

The CDR3 nucleotides read TGCGCCAGCAGCTTGGACAAAGCAAACTATGGCTACACCTTC. This sequence encodes CASSLDKANYGYTF. The rearrangement joins TRBV5-1 to TRBJ1-2; D unclear. The germline CDR1 and CDR2 sequences are SGHRS and YFSETQ. CDR3 size: 14 residues. V was clipped by 0 bases and J by 2 bases, with 8 bases between them.

V and J are TRBV11-2 and TRBJ2-2, with 12 bases lining up with TRBD2. J lost 5 bases, V lost 5 bases, and 6 bases had no gene match. The CDR3 is 16 residues long. Germline V gene sequence: CDR1 SGHAT, CDR2 FQNNGV. In nucleotides, the CDR3 is TGTGCCAGCAGCGGTACCGGGACTAGCGGGACCGGGGAGCTGTTTTTT. It translates to CASSGTGTSGTGELFF.

The rearrangement joins TRBV7-3 to TRBJ2-1, with TRBD1 matching over 8 bases. CDR3 length equals 15 residues. Trimming at V came to 5 bases and at J to 5 bases, leaving 8 bases not matched to a gene. CDR1 and CDR2 from the germline V gene are SGHTA and FQGTGA. The CDR3 loop reads CASSPDRGRHNEQFF. DNA for the CDR3: TGTGCCAGCAGCCCCGACAGGGGTCGCCACAATGAGCAGTTCTTC.

This clone was counted a single time. This chain connects TRBV9 to TRBJ2-7, with TRBD2 matching 12 bases. In germline, CDR1 is SGDLS, CDR2 YYNGEE. CDR3 length equals 16 residues. Losses at the gene ends were 4 bases for V and 7 bases for J; bases not matched to a gene: 12. CDR3 protein: CASSPTSGSSQLEQYF. The CDR3 nucleotides are TGTGCCAGCAGCCCGACTAGCGGGAGTTCGCAGCTGGAGCAGTACTTC.

A note on this clone: The junction differs from germline at one of its ends, possibly a read error. The CDR3 protein is CSARDTPAFHF. The CDR3 bases are TGCAGTGCTAGGGATACTCCGGCTTTCCACTTC. This chain connects TRBV20-1 to TRBJ2-7; no firm D call. The CDR3 runs 11 residues. Germline lookup yields CDR1 DFQATT and CDR2 SNEGSKA (reference sequence).